This TCR beta chain is from a study of OX40 agonist ivuxolimab in advanced cancers. Broader study findings: At doses 0.1 to 3.0 mg/kg, CD4+ and CD8+ clones expanded.

Here immunoSEQ multiplex PCR was the method, and the copy in TCRdb shows in-frame clones only, minus some. The top ten hold around 5% of the sample, which has 75,000 to 100,000 clones, under 85% seen once. As to this clone: Its antigen is still unknown.

The sequenced sample was CD4+ or CD8+ T cells sorted from blood, obtained in a trial of the OX40 agonist ivuxolimab. This sequence originates from an adult with an advanced solid tumor such as melanoma, head and neck, liver or kidney cancer.

The CDR3 loop reads CASGLWDTQETQYF. The CDR3 nucleotides read TGTGCTAGTGGCCTATGGGACACCCAAGAGACCCAGTACTTC. The V and J genes are TRBV12-5 and TRBJ2-5, with D possibly matching TRBD1 (6 bases). The CDR3 consists of 14 residues. Germline values: CDR1 LGHNT, CDR2 FRNRAP. Trimming removed 6 bases at V and 1 base at J, with 12 bases between.